This T cell receptor beta chain appears in the sequencing data of a study of cytomegalovirus exposure and HLA in healthy donors. This table comes from immunoSEQ multiplex PCR, and its TCRdb copy is limited to in-frame clones, with some not included. The profile shows about 330,000 clones, just over 85% of them singletons. The CDR3 contains 18 residues. Germline CDR1 reads MGHRA; CDR2 reads YSYEKL. With 0 bases removed from V and 2 bases from J, the gap between germline ends came to 20 bases. V gene TRBV4-1 combines with J gene TRBJ2-7; D perhaps matches TRBD2 (6 bases). Sample: PBMCs. The clonotype originates from a woman aged 18-35 years in good health and CMV-seronegative. The DNA for the CDR3 is TGCGCCAGCAGCCAAGAAAGAATGGCGGCGGGACTTGCCTACGAGCAGTACTTC. This encodes CASSQERMAAGLAYEQYF.